These 11 T cell receptor beta chains were all obtained from the same sample, sequenced in a study of blood T cells in healthy people across ages. PCR was performed a second time for about 7 to 12 cycles using a sample-barcoded 5' primer and a J-beta primer mix. MiXCR was run by TCRdb on the 5' RACE reads, yielding one entry per CDR3 protein. The profile covers under 950,000 distinct CDR3 sequences, with 22% appearing a single time and around 22% taken by the ten largest. The source material was blood. The receptors derive from a man aged 65-85 years in good health.

This clonotype appeared many times. This chain links TRBV20-1 with TRBJ2-1; D is ambiguous. The CDR3 totals 14 residues. CDR1 is DFQATT and CDR2 is SNEGSKA in the germline V gene (reference sequence). V was trimmed by 5 bases and J by 0 bases, leaving 11 bases between them. The CDR3 reads CSAPRASSYNEQFF. Here the CDR3 DNA reads TGCAGTGCTCCCCGGGCCAGCTCCTACAATGAGCAGTTCTTC.

Concerning this clonotype: The CDR3 end shows no conserved phenylalanine or tryptophan, and so a read error is likely. The chain links TRBV7-2 to TRBJ2-4; D may correspond to TRBD1 or TRBD2 (6 bases each). CDR1 and CDR2 from the germline V gene are SGHTA and FQGNSA. There are 15 residues in the CDR3. Deletions cut 1 base from V and 1 base from J, with 8 bases between. The chain's CDR3 is CASSLVGGAKNIQYS. The DNA for the CDR3 is TGTGCCAGCAGCTTAGTAGGGGGGGCCAAAAACATTCAGTACTCC.

The V gene is TRBV20-1, the J gene TRBJ1-6, with D uncertain. CDR1 is DFQATT and CDR2 is SNEGSKA in the germline V gene (reference sequence). V was shortened by 3 bases and J by 7 bases, with 10 bases between the two germline ends. This CDR3 has 13 amino acids. The CDR3 DNA is TGCAGTGCTAGGGGTCATGGGAATTCACCCCTCCACTTT. This codes for CSARGHGNSPLHF.

This clonotype was recorded a few times. This chain links TRBV5-1 with TRBJ2-7, with D possibly matching TRBD2 (6 bases). The V gene lost 3 bases and the J gene lost 7 bases, with 20 bases spanning the gap. There are 15 residues in the CDR3. Germline CDR1 reads SGHRS; CDR2 reads YFSETQ. The CDR3 protein is CASSSSVNANKEQYF. As DNA, the CDR3 is TGCGCCAGCAGCTCTAGCGTGAATGCCAATAAAGAGCAGTACTTC.

This clonotype turned up a few times. J is TRBJ2-1 and V is TRBV11-3, with 11 bases matching TRBD2. Trimming removed 6 bases from V and 4 bases from J; junction bases left unmatched: 8. The CDR3 sequence is 16 residues long. Germline CDR1 and CDR2: SGHNT and YENEEA. This CDR3 is CASRGWGTSGYNEQFF. CDR3 sequence (DNA): TGTGCCAGCAGAGGGTGGGGGACTAGCGGTTACAATGAGCAGTTCTTC.

The chain combines TRBV9 with TRBJ2-5, with 13 bases lining up with TRBD2. The DNA end is more similar to TRBJ2-1, so the J call may be wrong. The CDR3 sequence is 15 residues long. Germline-derived CDR1 and CDR2 are SGDLS and YYNGEE. CDR3: CASSPRLAGGNEQFF. DNA of the CDR3: TGTGCCAGCAGCCCCCGACTAGCGGGAGGCAATGAGCAGTTCTTC.

V usage is TRBV20-1 and J usage is TRBJ1-4, with a weak D call TRBD1 (5 bases). This CDR3 is 13 amino acids long. The germline CDR1 and CDR2 sequences are DFQATT and SNEGSKA (reference sequence). V lost 5 bases to trimming and J lost 7 bases, with 14 bases between them. The CDR3 sequence: CSASRGIGEKLFF. In nucleotides, the CDR3 is TGCAGTGCTTCGCGGGGGATAGGTGAAAAACTGTTTTTT.

This clonotype was detected only a few times. The chain has TRBV27 and TRBJ2-4; 8 bases fit TRBD1. Germline V gives CDR1 MNHEY, CDR2 SMNVEV (reference sequence). The CDR3 runs 13 residues. V shed 5 bases and J 10 bases; nucleotides not matched to a gene: 7. The CDR3 DNA reads TGTGCCAGCAGTAACCGGACAGGGTGGATTCAGTACTTC. It codes for CASSNRTGWIQYF.

This clonotype was seen repeatedly, ten times or more. The chain recombines TRBV20-1 with TRBJ1-2; 7 bases match TRBD1. Germline values: CDR1 DFQATT, CDR2 SNEGSKA (reference sequence). J gave up 5 bases and V 3 bases, and 3 bases lay outside the gene matches. The length of the CDR3 is 12 residues. Written as DNA, the CDR3 is TGCAGTGCTAGGATGACAGGGTATGGCTACACCTTC. Translating gives CSARMTGYGYTF.

A few counts support this clonotype. This chain links TRBV6-6 with TRBJ1-6; D uncertain. The CDR3 runs to 16 residues. Germline V CDR1 and CDR2: MNHNY, SVGAGI (reference sequence). The V and J ends lost 3 bases and 7 bases respectively, with 16 bases between them. The CDR3 loop is CASSYRQPGENSPLHF. The CDR3 DNA follows: TGTGCCAGCAGTTATCGTCAGCCCGGGGAAAATTCACCCCTCCACTTT.

V and J are TRBV3-1 and TRBJ1-2; 7 positions agree with TRBD1. J was trimmed by 7 bases and V by 4 bases; bases with no gene match: 9. There are 14 residues in the CDR3. CDR1 LGHDT and CDR2 YNNKEL come from the germline V gene (reference sequence). CDR3 loop: CASSPAGTVSGYTF. The CDR3 DNA is TGTGCCAGCAGCCCCGCCGGGACAGTCTCTGGCTACACCTTC.